The sequence of this T cell receptor beta chain was determined in a study of cytomegalovirus exposure and HLA in healthy donors. It was with 60 Vbeta and 13 Jbeta primers that the PCR ran. Clones were read by immunoSEQ multiplex PCR, and TCRdb kept only the in-frame ones, dropping some. The sample lists more than 110,000 clones, approximately 83% occurring once. Germline V lookup: CDR1 GTSNPN, CDR2 SVGIG (reference sequence). Trimming took off 2 bases at V and 6 bases at J, with 10 bases between the two ends. This CDR3 has 13 amino acids. The TCR originated in a man aged 35 to 55 in good health and CMV-seropositive. The V call is TRBV30, the J call TRBJ2-2; D is possibly TRBD1 (5 bases). The sample taken for sequencing was PBMCs. The CDR3 loop is CAWSMTRAGELFF. CDR3 nucleotide sequence: TGTGCCTGGAGTATGACCAGGGCCGGGGAGCTGTTTTTT.